Below, 16 T cell receptor beta chains from the same sample are listed, as sequenced in a study of OX40 agonist ivuxolimab in advanced cancers. TCRdb's table, derived via immunoSEQ multiplex PCR, lists solely in-frame clones and lacks some. The table lists approximately 82,000 clones, approximately 95% of them singletons. Material: CD4+ or CD8+ T cells sorted from blood, obtained in a trial of the OX40 agonist ivuxolimab. These receptors were taken from an adult with an advanced solid tumor such as melanoma, head and neck, liver or kidney cancer.

The rearrangement links TRBV5-1 to TRBJ2-7; 12 positions match TRBD2. Germline CDR1 and CDR2: SGHRS and YFSETQ. The CDR3 loop spans 13 amino acids. With V trimmed by 9 bases and J by 7 bases, 8 bases remained unmatched. CDR3 sequence reads: CATSPGLAGEQYF. The DNA for the CDR3 is TGCGCCACCTCTCCGGGACTAGCGGGTGAGCAGTACTTC.

The DNA of the CDR3 is TGTGCCAGTAGTATGGCAGCTGATAATTCACCCCTCCACTTT. Translation: CASSMAADNSPLHF. V and J are TRBV19 and TRBJ1-6; D is ambiguous. Trimming removed 3 bases from V and 5 bases from J, with 8 bases in between. The germline V gene has CDR1 LNHDA and CDR2 SQIVND (reference sequence). The CDR3 runs 14 residues. The full variable domain, with the rest looked up from reference TRBV19 and TRBJ1-6, is DGGITQSPKYLFRKEGQNVTLSCEQNLNHDAMYWYRQDPGQGLRLIYYSQIVNDFQKGDIAEGYSVSREKKESFPLTVTSAQKNPTAFYLCASSMAADNSPLHFGNGTRLTVT.

The gene calls are TRBV9 and TRBJ1-2, with D possibly being TRBD1 (5 bases). CDR3 size: 15 residues. Germline V gene sequence: CDR1 SGDLS, CDR2 YYNGEE. V lost 3 bases and J 5 bases, leaving 17 bases between the germline ends. CDR3 loop: CASSAARAGRYGYTF. DNA of the CDR3: TGTGCCAGCAGCGCAGCTAGGGCAGGGAGGTATGGCTACACCTTC.

As to this clone: The same CDR3 is also encoded by other DNA sequences in this sample. The chain links TRBV27 to TRBJ1-3; D remains ambiguous. Trimming shortened V by 0 bases and J by 4 bases, and 10 bases separated the two germline ends. Germline V CDR1 and CDR2: MNHEY, SMNVEV (reference sequence). This CDR3 has 15 amino acids. Here the CDR3 reads CASSLSWGTGNTIYF. CDR3 nucleotide sequence: TGTGCCAGCAGTTTATCTTGGGGAACCGGAAACACCATATATTTT.

The chain uses TRBV7-2 and TRBJ1-5; 7 bases agree with TRBD1. CDR3 size: 16 residues. With 3 bases clipped from V and 3 bases from J, the junction kept 8 bases outside the gene matches. The germline CDR1 and CDR2 sequences are SGHTA and FQGNSA. CDR3 DNA sequence: TGTGCCAGCAGCTTTTCGGACAGGTGGAACAATCAGCCCCAGCATTTT. This encodes CASSFSDRWNNQPQHF.

The V call is TRBV7-2, the J call TRBJ2-7, with D perhaps matching TRBD1 (5 bases). The CDR3 runs to 14 residues. The ends were cut back, 6 bases at V and 3 bases at J, with 15 bases in the middle. Germline CDR1 SGHTA, CDR2 FQGNSA. CDR3 sequence reads: CASSSQATHYEQYF. CDR3 nucleotides: TGTGCCAGCAGTTCACAGGCGACCCACTACGAGCAGTACTTC.

V usage is TRBV27 and J usage is TRBJ2-1; the match to TRBD1 covers 10 bases. CDR3 length: 16 residues. Germline-derived CDR1 and CDR2 are MNHEY and SMNVEV (reference sequence). The V and J ends lost 7 bases and 4 bases, in that order; junction bases with no gene match: 10. The CDR3 region has the DNA TGTGCCAGCATTCCACCGGGACAGGGGCATTACAATGAGCAGTTCTTC. As protein: CASIPPGQGHYNEQFF.

The chain is built from TRBV4-3 and TRBJ1-1; D is undetermined. The V and J ends lost 2 bases and 1 base respectively, with 5 bases between them. CDR1 LGHNA and CDR2 YSLEER come from the germline V gene. The CDR3 runs 13 residues. CDR3 nucleotide sequence: TGCGCCAGCAGCCAATATACGAACACTGAAGCTTTCTTT. Protein product: CASSQYTNTEAFF.

The V and J genes are TRBV9 and TRBJ1-3, with 7 bases aligning to TRBD1. CDR1 and CDR2 (germline): SGDLS, YYNGEE. There are 15 residues in the CDR3. V lost 4 bases to trimming and J lost 0 bases; unmatched junction nucleotides: 4. CDR3 sequence reads: CASSQRDSSGNTIYF. DNA of the CDR3: TGTGCCAGCAGCCAGAGGGACAGCTCTGGAAACACCATATATTTT.

This rearrangement joins TRBV14 to TRBJ1-4; maybe TRBD1 (5 bases). The germline V and J ends were trimmed by 0 bases and 4 bases, with 24 bases remaining between them. Germline assignment: CDR1 SGHDN and CDR2 FVKESK. The CDR3 consists of 20 residues. The CDR3 sequence is CASSQDHRILGGRSNEKLFF. The CDR3 region has the DNA TGTGCCAGCAGCCAAGATCATAGAATTTTGGGGGGACGAAGTAATGAAAAACTGTTTTTT.

The gene calls are TRBV27 and TRBJ2-2; possibly TRBD1 for D (5 bases). In germline, CDR1 is MNHEY, CDR2 SMNVEV (reference sequence). There are 15 residues in the CDR3. The V gene lost 3 bases and the J gene lost 4 bases, with 12 bases spanning the gap. For the CDR3, the DNA is TGTGCCAGCAGTTTTAAGGGGCCGAGCACCGGGGAGCTGTTTTTT. It encodes CASSFKGPSTGELFF.

This sequence joins TRBV11-3 and TRBJ1-5; D is unresolved. Trimming shortened V by 1 base and J by 4 bases, and 8 bases separated the two germline ends. The length of the CDR3 is 14 residues. The germline CDR1 and CDR2 sequences are SGHNT and YENEEA. In DNA form, the CDR3 reads TGTGCCAGCAGCTTAGGATCTATTAATCAGCCCCAGCATTTT. It is translated as CASSLGSINQPQHF.

The chain is built from TRBV7-6 and TRBJ1-1; 9 positions match TRBD1. The CDR3 totals 16 residues. V lost 1 base to trimming and J lost 6 bases; unmatched junction nucleotides: 9. Germline CDR1 is SGHVS and CDR2 is FNYEAQ. The CDR3 here is CASSLEGGQGTPEAFF. The DNA for the CDR3 is TGTGCCAGCAGCTTAGAGGGGGGACAGGGAACCCCTGAAGCTTTCTTT.

The V gene is TRBV4-1, the J gene TRBJ1-5; 8 bases are shared with TRBD1. The CDR3 has 16 amino acids. In germline, CDR1 is MGHRA, CDR2 YSYEKL. The junction had 6 bases not matched to a gene; V was cut back by 5 bases and J by 0 bases. DNA for the CDR3: TGCGCCAGCAGCTCGCAGGGACAGGATAGCAATCAGCCCCAGCATTTT. It codes for CASSSQGQDSNQPQHF.

The chain combines TRBV2 with TRBJ2-1; 11 nucleotides line up with TRBD2. The CDR3 is 15 residues long. Trimming at V came to 9 bases and at J to 6 bases, leaving 10 bases not matched to a gene. The germline V gene has CDR1 SNHLY and CDR2 FYNNEI. The CDR3 DNA reads TGTGCCAGATTACCACTAGCGGGAGACCCCAATGAGCAGTTCTTC. Its protein product is CARLPLAGDPNEQFF.

The CDR3 spells CASSTVDSPLHF. In nucleotides, the CDR3 is TGCGCCAGCAGTACAGTTGATTCACCCCTCCACTTT. The V gene is TRBV4-3, the J gene TRBJ1-6; D unclear. Trimming took off 6 bases at V and 8 bases at J, with 8 bases between the two ends. Germline values: CDR1 LGHNA, CDR2 YSLEER. The CDR3 extends over 12 amino acids.